Each of the 18 T cell receptor beta chains below was sequenced from the same sample in a study of regulatory T cells in long-lasting Graves disease. Arm-PCR with iRepertoire HTBI primers amplified the CDR3 regions for these TCR beta libraries. From the multiplex PCR reads, TCRdb called clonotypes with MiXCR, one entry per CDR3 protein. The sample lists 500,000 to 700,000 distinct CDR3 sequences; about 30% were seen once. The sample's time point: persistent/refractory GD, antithyroid drugs over 5 years with positive TRAb. PBMC RNA served as the TCR library source. Sequencing was performed on peripheral blood mononuclear cells (PBMCs), taken when the disease was refractory, from a patient treated with antithyroid drugs. These TCRs come from a female donor with Graves disease.

This clonotype showed up just once. The rearrangement uses TRBV11-2 and TRBJ2-7; D gene unclear. Germline V gene lookup returns CDR1 SGHAT and CDR2 FQNNGV. The CDR3 is made up of 14 amino acids. V lost 2 bases, J lost 0 bases, and 8 bases lay in between. In nucleotides, the CDR3 is TGTGCCAGCAGCTTACCCATCAGCTCCTACGAGCAGTACTTC. It encodes CASSLPISSYEQYF.

This clonotype was observed a handful of times. V is TRBV6-5 and J is TRBJ1-2; D is undetermined. The V and J ends lost 4 bases and 1 base respectively, with 13 bases between them. Germline CDR1 is MNHEY and CDR2 is SVGAGI. The CDR3 has 15 residues. In nucleotides, the CDR3 is TGTGCCAGCAGTTTCGGGCAGGCCGTTAACTATGGCTACACCTTC. Translation: CASSFGQAVNYGYTF.

This clonotype was observed many times. The rearrangement uses TRBV6-1 and TRBJ2-7; 10 positions match TRBD1. Germline V gene lookup returns CDR1 MNHNS and CDR2 SASEGT. This CDR3 has 15 amino acids. V gave up 6 bases and J gave up 5 bases; unmatched junction bases: 10. CDR3: CASSSTGTGEHEQYF. CDR3 DNA sequence: TGTGCCAGCAGCTCTACCGGGACAGGGGAACACGAGCAGTACTTC.

The chain uses TRBV24-1 and TRBJ2-2; possibly TRBD1 for D (6 bases). Germline V gene sequence: CDR1 KGHDR, CDR2 SFDVKD. V was pared by 7 bases and J by 2 bases, with 7 bases between. This CDR3 has 13 amino acids. The DNA for the CDR3 is TGTGCCACCAGGGGACATAACACCGGGGAGCTGTTTTTT. Protein product: CATRGHNTGELFF.

This chain joins TRBV7-7 and TRBJ2-7; TRBD2 might be the D (6 bases). The CDR3 covers 16 residues. Trimming pared 4 bases from V and 3 bases from J, leaving 19 bases between. In germline, CDR1 is SSHAT, CDR2 FNYEAQ (reference sequence). The CDR3 coding sequence is TGTGCCAGCAGCTCCCTCGACGCGGGACGGAGCTACGAGCAGTACTTC. It specifies CASSSLDAGRSYEQYF.

The chain uses TRBV19 and TRBJ2-5; D uncertain. The CDR3 runs to 17 residues. Germline V gene data show CDR1 as LNHDA and CDR2 as SQIVND (reference sequence). V was cut by 4 bases and J by 1 base, with 19 bases left in between. CDR3 residues: CASSTYPGTTAQETQYF. The CDR3 coding sequence is TGTGCCAGTAGTACCTACCCAGGAACAACGGCCCAAGAGACCCAGTACTTC.

Ten or more counts support this clonotype. This chain links TRBV2 with TRBJ2-5; 8 bases are a match to TRBD1. Germline-derived CDR1 and CDR2 are SNHLY and FYNNEI. This CDR3 has 15 residues. J lost 3 bases, V lost 7 bases, and 10 bases had no gene match. CDR3 in amino acids: CASTQTRTGKETQYF. The CDR3 DNA is TGTGCCAGCACCCAAACCCGGACAGGGAAAGAGACCCAGTACTTC.

This clonotype was detected a few times. CDR3 DNA: TGTGCCAGCAGCTTCCCGGGACTGAATAATGAAAAACTGTTTTTT. Its protein product is CASSFPGLNNEKLFF. The V gene is TRBV11-3, the J gene TRBJ1-4; a possible D gene is TRBD1 (5 bases). V lost 3 bases and J lost 4, with 12 bases in between. Germline values: CDR1 SGHNT, CDR2 YENEEA. This CDR3 contains 15 residues.

At least ten counts were recorded for this clonotype. The chain uses TRBV5-1 and TRBJ2-7; maybe TRBD2 (6 bases). V lost 0 bases and J lost 0, with 10 bases in between. The CDR3 is 15 amino acids. In germline, CDR1 is SGHRS, CDR2 YFSETQ. Here the CDR3 DNA reads TGCGCCAGCAGCTTGGTGGCGGGGAGCTCCTACGAGCAGTACTTC. Its protein is CASSLVAGSSYEQYF.

In its sample, this clonotype was seen a few times. This chain joins TRBV6-4 and TRBJ2-7, with 8 bases identical to TRBD1. Germline values: CDR1 MRHNA, CDR2 SNTAGT. With V trimmed by 5 bases and J by 7 bases, 16 bases remained unmatched. The length of the CDR3 is 16 residues. CDR3 DNA sequence: TGTGCCAGCAGTTCCTTAAGTGGACAGGGTCCGGTTGAGCAGTACTTC. This translates into CASSSLSGQGPVEQYF.

The chain links TRBV15 to TRBJ1-1; D gene unclear. CDR3 length: 15 residues. With 1 base removed from V and 1 base from J, the gap between germline ends came to 10 bases. Germline-derived CDR1 and CDR2 are LNHNV and YYDKDF (reference sequence). The CDR3 DNA is TGTGCCACCAGCAGAGCTTACGGACGGAACACTGAAGCTTTCTTT. The encoded protein is CATSRAYGRNTEAFF. Full variable domain (outside the CDR3, taken from reference TRBV15 and TRBJ1-1): DAMVIQNPRYQVTQFGKPVTLSCSQTLNHNVMYWYQQKSSQAPKLLFHYYDKDFNNEADTPDNFQSRRPNTSFCFLDIRSPGLGDTAMYLCATSRAYGRNTEAFFGQGTRLTVV.

The V and J genes are TRBV20-1 and TRBJ2-5; tentatively, D is TRBD2 (6 bases). This CDR3 has 15 amino acids. V was clipped by 0 bases and J by 5 bases, with 16 bases between them. CDR1 and CDR2 from the germline V gene are DFQATT and SNEGSKA (reference sequence). In nucleotides, the CDR3 is TGCAGTGCTAGAGACCCCGGGACTCCCAGGGAGACCCAGTACTTC. This gives the protein CSARDPGTPRETQYF.

This chain links TRBV6-1 with TRBJ1-5; D uncertain. V lost 6 bases, J lost 7 bases, and 13 bases lay in between. Germline V gene data show CDR1 as MNHNS and CDR2 as SASEGT. The CDR3 extends over 13 amino acids. The CDR3 here is CASSVSLTQPQHF. The CDR3 DNA follows: TGTGCCAGCAGCGTTTCCCTGACACAGCCCCAGCATTTT.

In its sample, this clonotype was seen many times. The chain is built from TRBV3-1 and TRBJ2-5; D is possibly TRBD1 (8 bases). The CDR3 loop spans 15 amino acids. CDR1 and CDR2 (germline): LGHDT, YNNKEL (reference sequence). Trimming pared 3 bases from V and 5 bases from J, leaving 16 bases between. This chain's CDR3 is CASSHNGQGGETQYF. The CDR3 DNA is TGTGCCAGCAGCCACAATGGACAGGGAGGGGAGACCCAGTACTTC.

This clonotype has just a few counts. The chain has TRBV28 and TRBJ2-5; 7 nucleotides match TRBD2. The germline V gene encodes CDR1 MDHEN and CDR2 SYDVKM. With V trimmed by 6 bases and J by 5 bases, 12 bases remained unmatched. This CDR3 has 15 amino acids. CDR3 sequence (DNA): TGTGCCAGCAGGGAGGGAGGGGTGGCGGGGGAGACCCAGTACTTC. This sequence encodes CASREGGVAGETQYF.

This chain connects TRBV5-1 to TRBJ2-2; D unclear. The V gene lost 0 bases and the J gene lost 2 bases, with 5 bases spanning the gap. CDR1 and CDR2 from the germline V gene are SGHRS and YFSETQ. This CDR3 region has 14 residues. The CDR3 region has the DNA TGCGCCAGCAGCTTGGACATAAACACCGGGGAGCTGTTTTTT. Protein sequence: CASSLDINTGELFF.

The chain couples TRBV18 to TRBJ1-2; D remains unclear. The V end lost 0 bases, the J end lost 0 bases, and 11 bases lay between the germline ends. Per the germline V gene, CDR1 is KGHSH and CDR2 is LQKENI. This CDR3 is built from 16 residues. The CDR3 region is CASSPPSRDANYGYTF. CDR3 nucleotides: TGTGCCAGCTCACCACCGTCCAGAGATGCTAACTATGGCTACACCTTC.

The rearrangement joins TRBV11-2 to TRBJ2-1; weak D call: TRBD2 (5 bases). Trimming removed 5 bases at V and 9 bases at J, with 11 bases between. In germline, CDR1 is SGHAT, CDR2 FQNNGV. The CDR3 runs 12 residues. CDR3: CASSTGLGEQFF. The CDR3 coding sequence is TGTGCCAGCAGCACCGGACTGGGTGAGCAGTTCTTC. Complete variable domain (other parts from reference TRBV11-2 and TRBJ2-1): EAGVAQSPRYKIIEKRQSVAFWCNPISGHATLYWYQQILGQGPKLLIQFQNNGVVDDSQLPKDRFSAERLKGVDSTLKIQPAKLEDSAVYLCASSTGLGEQFFGPGTRLTVL.